Each of the 5 T cell receptor beta chains below was sequenced from the same sample in a study of shared clonotypes between healthy human individuals. Data came from immunoSEQ multiplex PCR; TCRdb stores just in-frame clones and leaves some out. The sample consists of approximately 2,000,000 clones, less than 95% of them appearing once. Sequencing was carried out using naive CD4+ T cells from PBMCs. Indicated subset: CD45RA+ positively selected. The receptors were gathered from a man between 18 and 29 years old in good health. Some clones in this sample may be carry-over from other donors' samples.

The chain recombines TRBV28 with TRBJ2-7; D is possibly TRBD2 (6 bases). Germline CDR1 is MDHEN and CDR2 is SYDVKM. This CDR3 comprises 15 residues. The V end was cut by 3 bases, the J end by 3 bases, with 15 bases between. This CDR3 reads CASSFLGLRGYEQYF. CDR3 nucleotide sequence: TGTGCCAGCAGTTTTCTGGGACTGAGGGGCTACGAGCAGTACTTC.

This clone occurred a few times. The rearrangement links TRBV2 to TRBJ1-1; no firm D call. Germline CDR1 and CDR2: SNHLY and FYNNEI. The CDR3 is made up of 14 amino acids. V was clipped by 5 bases and J by 4 bases, with 14 bases between them. The CDR3 protein is CASSTTAVGTEAFF. Written as DNA, the CDR3 is TGTGCCAGCAGTACGACCGCTGTCGGCACTGAAGCTTTCTTT.

This clone was picked up one time. This chain joins TRBV29-1 and TRBJ2-7; TRBD1 might be the D (6 bases). The CDR3 covers 12 residues. V was pared by 4 bases and J by 5 bases, with 12 bases between. Germline V gene data show CDR1 as SQVTM and CDR2 as ANQGSEA. The CDR3 protein is CSVANRVNEQYF. The CDR3 DNA reads as TGCAGCGTTGCCAACAGGGTTAACGAGCAGTACTTC.

The genes are TRBV2 and TRBJ1-4, with D uncertain. The CDR3 is 14 amino acids. Germline V lookup: CDR1 SNHLY, CDR2 FYNNEI. V was shortened by 4 bases and J by 8 bases, with 14 bases between the two germline ends. The CDR3 coding sequence is TGTGCCAGCAGTGCTAATAGTTGGAAGGAAAAACTGTTTTTT. Its protein product is CASSANSWKEKLFF.

The chain uses TRBV28 and TRBJ1-1; a possible D gene is TRBD1 (6 bases). CDR1 is MDHEN and CDR2 is SYDVKM in the germline V gene. The CDR3 covers 15 residues. V was pared by 1 base and J by 3 bases, with 12 bases between. CDR3: CASSLYQGPYTEAFF. Written as DNA, the CDR3 is TGTGCCAGCAGTTTATATCAGGGGCCCTACACTGAAGCTTTCTTT.